This T cell receptor beta chain was found in a study of shared clonotypes between healthy human individuals. Study-wide findings and caveats: Since donors were few, the genetic and exposure-history diversity represented was limited. Estimated richness was generally greater in naive than memory subsets.

Concerning this clone: No antigen is known for it.

Profiled with immunoSEQ multiplex PCR; TCRdb holds only in-frame clones, not every one. The sample lists 950,000 to 1,300,000 clones; more than 60% were seen once. Germline assignment: CDR1 MDHEN and CDR2 SYDVKM. The CDR3 runs 13 residues. Trimming cost V 5 bases and J 3 bases; bases outside gene matches: 4. The gene calls are TRBV28 and TRBJ2-7; TRBD1 matches 7 bases. The receptor was derived from a man younger than 35 in good health. Material: memory CD4+ T cells sorted from blood. Subset: CD45RA-negative fraction. CDR3 amino acids: CASSKTGFYEQYF. The CDR3, as DNA: TGTGCCAGCAGTAAGACAGGGTTCTACGAGCAGTACTTC.